The entry below describes one T cell receptor (beta chain). The target antigen is unknown. It was 5'RACE with constant-segment primers that produced the TCR alpha and TCR beta cDNA libraries, which carried sample barcodes and UMIs. TCRdb itself ran the 5' RACE reads through MiXCR, one entry per CDR3 protein. The sample carries about 320,000 distinct CDR3 sequences, 14% recorded once. The data derive from a study of T-cell memory formation after mild COVID-19. Study observations and caveats: Later expanders leaned toward CD4+, whereas clones contracting from day 15 to 85 were balanced CD4/CD8.

The CDR3 runs 15 residues. CDR1 and CDR2 from the germline V gene are MDHEN and SYDVKM. V lost 7 bases and J lost 8; bases outside the gene matches: 8. What was sequenced was PBMCs or a T cell subset sorted from them (not recorded which). This chain uses TRBV28 with TRBJ1-6; 10 bases are a match to TRBD1. The receptor comes from a young man who had mild COVID-19 (a few samples of this study predate the infection). Cell type and time point are not known. The DNA of the CDR3 is TGTGCCAGCATTGAGGGGACAGGGGAGGATTCACCCCTCCACTTT. It is translated as CASIEGTGEDSPLHF.